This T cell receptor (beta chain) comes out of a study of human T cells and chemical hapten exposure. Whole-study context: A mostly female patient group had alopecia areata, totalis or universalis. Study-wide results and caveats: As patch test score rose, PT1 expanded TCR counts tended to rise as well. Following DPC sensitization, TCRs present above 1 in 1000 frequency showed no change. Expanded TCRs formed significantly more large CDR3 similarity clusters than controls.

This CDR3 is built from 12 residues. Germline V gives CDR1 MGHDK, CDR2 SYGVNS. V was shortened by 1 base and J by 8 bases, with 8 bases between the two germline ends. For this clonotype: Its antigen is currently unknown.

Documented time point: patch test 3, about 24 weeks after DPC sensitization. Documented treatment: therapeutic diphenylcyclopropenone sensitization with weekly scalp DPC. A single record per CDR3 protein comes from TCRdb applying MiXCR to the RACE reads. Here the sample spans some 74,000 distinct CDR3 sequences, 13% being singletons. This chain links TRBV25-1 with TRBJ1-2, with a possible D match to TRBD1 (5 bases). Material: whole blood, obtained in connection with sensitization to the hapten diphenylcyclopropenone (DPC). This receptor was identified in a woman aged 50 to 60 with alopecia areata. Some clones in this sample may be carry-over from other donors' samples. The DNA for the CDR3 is TGTGCCAGCAGTGAATGGGGCAGAGGCTACACCTTC. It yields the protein CASSEWGRGYTF.